This passage covers 15 T cell receptor beta chains from one sample sequenced in a study of patients and donors after allogeneic stem cell transplantation. TCRdb reanalysed the RT-PCR reads using MiXCR and keeps one entry per CDR3 protein. The sample shows over 130,000 distinct CDR3 sequences, about 40% of them seen only once. The sequenced material came from blood, either unsorted or a sorted T cell fraction (not recorded which). These receptors were obtained from a human donor who was either an allogeneic HSCT recipient or a stem cell or donor lymphocyte infusion donor (not recorded which). It is not recorded whose cells these are; they may come from a transplant donor.

This rearrangement joins TRBV27 to TRBJ2-1; TRBD2 matches at 10 bases. The CDR3 is made up of 14 amino acids. The germline V gene has CDR1 MNHEY and CDR2 SMNVEV (reference sequence). The V and J ends lost 7 bases and 5 bases, in that order; junction bases with no gene match: 5. The CDR3 DNA sequence: TGTGCCAGCACCCCCCTAGCGGGGGACAATGAGCAGTTCTTC. This encodes CASTPLAGDNEQFF.

V and J are TRBV6-5 and TRBJ2-1; tentative D call: TRBD1 (6 bases). The CDR3 sequence is 11 residues long. The V gene lost 6 bases and the J gene lost 7 bases, with 7 bases spanning the gap. Germline lookup yields CDR1 MNHEY and CDR2 SVGAGI. The CDR3 region is CASRQGNEQFF. CDR3 DNA sequence: TGTGCCAGCAGGCAGGGGAATGAGCAGTTCTTC.

The chain couples TRBV7-9 to TRBJ1-4; D gene ambiguous. Between the trimmed V and J ends, which lost 5 bases and 7 bases, there was a span of 17 bases. The germline V gene encodes CDR1 SEHNR and CDR2 FQNEAQ (reference sequence). This CDR3 comprises 15 residues. The CDR3 region has the DNA TGTGCCAGCAGCATTTCAGCCCGGCCAGGTGAAAAACTGTTTTTT. It translates to CASSISARPGEKLFF.

This clonotype was seen a handful of times. The chain links TRBV7-9 to TRBJ1-1, with D unclear. The V end lost 1 base, the J end lost 1 base, and 10 bases lay between the germline ends. CDR1 is SEHNR, CDR2 FQNEAQ, per germline (reference sequence). This CDR3 has 15 amino acids. In DNA form, the CDR3 reads TGTGCCAGCAGCTTAGTGGCAGGAGAGAACACTGAAGCTTTCTTT. Its protein product is CASSLVAGENTEAFF.

J is TRBJ2-4 and V is TRBV7-9; D tentatively reads TRBD1 or TRBD2 (5 bases each). The CDR3 extends over 14 amino acids. Germline V gene sequence: CDR1 SEHNR, CDR2 FQNEAQ (reference sequence). The V end was cut by 5 bases, the J end by 4 bases, with 12 bases between. As DNA, the CDR3 is TGTGCCAGCAGCGCAGGGACGGGGAAAAACATTCAGTACTTC. This translates into CASSAGTGKNIQYF.

This clonotype has more than one count but fewer than ten. This chain joins TRBV4-2 and TRBJ1-1; D is ambiguous. Germline loops: CDR1 LGHNA, CDR2 YNFKEQ. Deletions cut 1 base from V and 4 bases from J, with 10 bases between. The CDR3 runs to 14 residues. CDR3 in amino acids: CASSQVNGGTEAFF. CDR3 nucleotide sequence: TGTGCCAGCAGCCAAGTAAACGGTGGCACTGAAGCTTTCTTT.

DNA for the CDR3: TGTGCCAGCAGTCCGAGCCATTATAATTCACCCCTCCACTTT. The encoded protein is CASSPSHYNSPLHF. V gene TRBV12-3 or TRBV12-4 combines with J gene TRBJ1-6; D not certain. V shed 5 bases and J shed 4 bases, with 9 bases lying between them. CDR3 length equals 14 residues.

This clonotype appeared many times. The V and J genes are TRBV5-1 and TRBJ2-1; TRBD1 is a possible D gene (5 bases). There are 13 residues in the CDR3. Germline V gene lookup returns CDR1 SGHRS and CDR2 YFSETQ. V lost 4 bases, J lost 15 bases, and 20 bases lay in between. CDR3 in amino acids: CASSPRQSREGFF. The CDR3 nucleotides read TGCGCCAGCAGCCCGAGACAGAGCAGAGAAGGGTTCTTC.

The chain joins TRBV9 to TRBJ1-1; no clear D gene. This CDR3 comprises 14 residues. The germline gives CDR1 SGDLS, CDR2 YYNGEE. The V end lost 0 bases, the J end lost 3 bases, and 9 bases lay between the germline ends. In DNA form, the CDR3 reads TGTGCCAGCAGCGTAGACCCGGGTTACACTGAAGCTTTCTTT. Protein product: CASSVDPGYTEAFF.

This clonotype was recorded a few times. The chain combines TRBV2 with TRBJ1-1, with 10 bases lining up with TRBD1. The length of the CDR3 is 14 residues. J lost 1 base, V lost 11 bases, and 7 bases had no gene match. Germline CDR1 SNHLY, CDR2 FYNNEI. CDR3 nucleotide sequence: TGTGCCCGAGCAGGGGACAGGGGGAACACTGAAGCTTTCTTT. Protein sequence: CARAGDRGNTEAFF.

The table lists this clonotype with a few counts. The V gene is TRBV4-3, the J gene TRBJ2-7, with D tentatively TRBD2 (5 bases). Germline-derived CDR1 and CDR2 are LGHNA and YSLEER. V was trimmed by 3 bases and J by 5 bases, leaving 14 bases between them. The CDR3 consists of 14 residues. CDR3 coding DNA: TGCGCCAGCAGCCAGGGTATGGCGGGCCACGAGCAGTACTTC. Translation gives CASSQGMAGHEQYF.

The rearrangement joins TRBV29-1 to TRBJ2-7; TRBD1 might be the D (5 bases). Germline V gives CDR1 SQVTM, CDR2 ANQGSEA. V dropped 6 bases and J dropped 1 base, with 16 bases sitting between them. The CDR3 runs to 14 residues. CDR3 DNA sequence: TGCAGCGTCGCCGATGACAGACTTTCCTACGAGCAGTACTTC. It encodes CSVADDRLSYEQYF.

The CDR3 bases are TGTGCCAGCAGTTTCGAGGCCGGGGGAAATTCACCCCTCCACTTT. Translating it yields CASSFEAGGNSPLHF. The chain couples TRBV27 to TRBJ1-6, with D tentatively TRBD1 (5 bases). Germline V gene lookup returns CDR1 MNHEY and CDR2 SMNVEV (reference sequence). The CDR3 has 15 residues. With 3 bases removed from V and 7 bases from J, the gap between germline ends came to 13 bases.

This clonotype turned up a few times. The chain is built from TRBV10-3 and TRBJ1-3, with D hard to call. V was clipped by 9 bases and J by 8 bases, with 14 bases between them. Germline CDR1 and CDR2: ENHRY and SYGVKD. The CDR3 is made up of 12 amino acids. CDR3 nucleotides: TGTGCCATATTGACCGGGAGGGACACCATATATTTT. It yields the protein CAILTGRDTIYF.

A word on this clonotype: Its ends do not fully match the called genes, so a read error is possible. The chain combines TRBV28 with TRBJ2-1; no clear D. Germline V gives CDR1 MDHEN, CDR2 SYDVKM. The CDR3 sequence is 18 residues long. The CDR3 is CACSLVTPGHGYLDEQFF. Here the CDR3 DNA reads TGTGCCTGCAGTTTAGTTACCCCCGGGCATGGGTATTTGGATGAGCAGTTCTTC. Combining the CDR3 with reference TRBV28 and TRBJ2-1 gives the whole variable domain DVKVTQSSRYLVKRTGEKVFLECVQDMDHENMFWYRQDPGLGLRLIYFSYDVKMKEKGDIPEGYSVSREKKERFSLILESASTNQTSMYLCACSLVTPGHGYLDEQFFGPGTRLTVL.